A single sample is the source of the 6 T cell receptor beta chains below, sequenced in a study of cytomegalovirus exposure and HLA in healthy donors. Use of 60 Vbeta and 13 Jbeta primers characterized the PCR. Some clones are missing from TCRdb's copy, which holds only in-frame ones; the method was immunoSEQ multiplex PCR. Among 200,000 or so clones listed, about 90% were seen once. What was sequenced was PBMCs. These TCRs come from a man under 40 in good health and CMV-seronegative.

This chain uses TRBV28 with TRBJ1-6, with D unclear. V lost 2 bases and J lost 7, with 18 bases in between. The CDR3 runs to 17 residues. Germline assignment: CDR1 MDHEN and CDR2 SYDVKM. CDR3 protein: CASSLTTLVGGNSPLHF. The CDR3 nucleotides are TGTGCCAGCAGTTTAACCACCCTGGTGGGAGGGAATTCACCCCTCCACTTT.

This chain joins TRBV7-2 and TRBJ1-1, with D possibly matching TRBD1 (5 bases). The germline V gene encodes CDR1 SGHTA and CDR2 FQGNSA. CDR3 length: 11 amino acids. V was cut by 3 bases and J by 8 bases, with 7 bases left in between. The CDR3 sequence is CASSLTEEAFF. For the CDR3, the DNA is TGTGCCAGCAGCTTGACAGAAGAAGCTTTCTTT.

This chain uses TRBV5-1 with TRBJ2-1; tentatively, D is TRBD2 (5 bases). From germline, CDR1 is SGHRS and CDR2 YFSETQ. The CDR3 is 14 amino acids. Trimming left V 0 bases short and J 9 bases short, with 13 bases between. As DNA, the CDR3 is TGCGCCAGCAGCTTGGGGGCGGTAGAGGGTGAGCAGTTCTTC. It translates to CASSLGAVEGEQFF.

This clone was counted once. The J gene is TRBJ1-6, the V gene TRBV7-6; perhaps TRBD1 as D (5 bases). CDR1 and CDR2 from the germline V gene are SGHVS and FNYEAQ. The CDR3 runs to 13 residues. Trimming pared 6 bases from V and 8 bases from J, leaving 11 bases between. CDR3 in amino acids: CASSQGGDSPLHF. The DNA for the CDR3 is TGTGCCAGCAGTCAGGGTGGGGATTCACCCCTCCACTTT.

The genes are TRBV19 and TRBJ1-5; D is unclear. This CDR3 has 12 amino acids. In germline, CDR1 is LNHDA, CDR2 SQIVND (reference sequence). Trimming cost V 1 base and J 9 bases, with 7 bases left between them. As DNA, the CDR3 is TGTGCCAGTAGTATAGTCCGGTCGCCCCAGCATTTT. Encoded protein: CASSIVRSPQHF.

DNA of the CDR3: TGTGCCAGTACCCGACAGGGGGGACACACCGGGGAGCTGTTTTTT. It translates to CASTRQGGHTGELFF. The chain links TRBV19 to TRBJ2-2; 9 positions match TRBD1. Germline CDR1 LNHDA, CDR2 SQIVND (reference sequence). This CDR3 region has 15 residues. Losses at the gene ends were 7 bases for V and 3 bases for J; bases not matched to a gene: 6.